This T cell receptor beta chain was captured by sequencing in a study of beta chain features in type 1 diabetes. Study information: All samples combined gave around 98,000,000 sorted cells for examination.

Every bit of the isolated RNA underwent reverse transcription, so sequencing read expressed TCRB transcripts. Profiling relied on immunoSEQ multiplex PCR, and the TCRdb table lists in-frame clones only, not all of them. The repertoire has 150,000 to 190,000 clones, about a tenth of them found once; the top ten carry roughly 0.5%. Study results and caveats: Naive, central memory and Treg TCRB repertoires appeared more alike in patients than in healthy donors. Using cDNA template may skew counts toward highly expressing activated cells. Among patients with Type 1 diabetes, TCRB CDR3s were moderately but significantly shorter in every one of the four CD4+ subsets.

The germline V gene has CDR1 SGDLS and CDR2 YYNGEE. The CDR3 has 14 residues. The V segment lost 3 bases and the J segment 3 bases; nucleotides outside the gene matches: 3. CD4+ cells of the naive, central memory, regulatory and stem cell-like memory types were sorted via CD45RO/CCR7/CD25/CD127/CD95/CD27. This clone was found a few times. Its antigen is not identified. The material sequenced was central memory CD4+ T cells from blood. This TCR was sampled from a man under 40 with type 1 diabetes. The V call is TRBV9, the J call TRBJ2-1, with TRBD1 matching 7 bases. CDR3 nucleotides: TGTGCCAGCAGCGGGGACAGCTACTACAATGAGCAGTTCTTC. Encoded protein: CASSGDSYYNEQFF. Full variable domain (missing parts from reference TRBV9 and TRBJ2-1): DSGVTQTPKHLITATGQRVTLRCSPRSGDLSVYWYQQSLDQGLQFLIQYYNGEERAKGNILERFSAQQFPDLHSELNLSSLELGDSALYFCASSGDSYYNEQFFGPGTRLTVL.